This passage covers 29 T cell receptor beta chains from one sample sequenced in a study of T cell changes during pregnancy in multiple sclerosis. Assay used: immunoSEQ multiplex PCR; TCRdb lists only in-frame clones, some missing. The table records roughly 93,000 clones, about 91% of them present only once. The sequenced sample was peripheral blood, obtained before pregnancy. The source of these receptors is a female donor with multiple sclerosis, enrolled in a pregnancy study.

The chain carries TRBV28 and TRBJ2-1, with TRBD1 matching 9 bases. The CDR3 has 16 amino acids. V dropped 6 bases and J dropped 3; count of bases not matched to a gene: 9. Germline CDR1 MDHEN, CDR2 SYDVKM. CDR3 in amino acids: CASRDLPGQGYNEQFF. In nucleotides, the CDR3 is TGTGCCAGCAGAGATCTTCCGGGACAGGGCTACAATGAGCAGTTCTTC.

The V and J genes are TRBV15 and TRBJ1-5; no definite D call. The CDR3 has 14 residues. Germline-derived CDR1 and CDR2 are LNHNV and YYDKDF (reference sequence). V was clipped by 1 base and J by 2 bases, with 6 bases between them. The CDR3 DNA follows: TGTGCCACCAGCAGAGTCGCGGGCAATCAGCCCCAGCATTTT. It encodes CATSRVAGNQPQHF.

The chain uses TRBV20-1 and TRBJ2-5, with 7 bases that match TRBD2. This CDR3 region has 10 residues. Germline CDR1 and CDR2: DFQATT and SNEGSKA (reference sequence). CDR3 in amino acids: CRAGDETQYF. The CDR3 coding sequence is TGCAGGGCGGGAGATGAGACCCAGTACTTC.

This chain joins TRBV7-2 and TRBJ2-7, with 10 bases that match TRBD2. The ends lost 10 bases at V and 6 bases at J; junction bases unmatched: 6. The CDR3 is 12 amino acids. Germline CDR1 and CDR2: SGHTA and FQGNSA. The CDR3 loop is CATGLAVSEQYF. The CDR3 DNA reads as TGTGCCACCGGACTAGCGGTTTCCGAGCAGTACTTC. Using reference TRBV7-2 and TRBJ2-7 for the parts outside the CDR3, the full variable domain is GAGVSQSPSNKVTEKGKDVELRCDPISGHTALYWYRQSLGQGLEFLIYFQGNSAPDKSGLPSDRFSAERTGGSVSTLTIQRTQQEDSAVYLCATGLAVSEQYFGPGTRLTVT.

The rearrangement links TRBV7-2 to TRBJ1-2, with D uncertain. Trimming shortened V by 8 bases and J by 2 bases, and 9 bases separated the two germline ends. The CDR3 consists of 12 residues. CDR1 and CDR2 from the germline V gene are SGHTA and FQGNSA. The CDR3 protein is CASGRRNYGYTF. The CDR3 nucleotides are TGTGCCAGCGGGCGCCGGAACTATGGCTACACCTTC.

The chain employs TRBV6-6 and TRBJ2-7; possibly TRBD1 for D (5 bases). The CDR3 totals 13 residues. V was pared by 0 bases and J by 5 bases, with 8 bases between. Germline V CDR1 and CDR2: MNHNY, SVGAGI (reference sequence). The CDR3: CASSYSKGNEQYF. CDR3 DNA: TGTGCCAGCAGTTACTCTAAGGGGAACGAGCAGTACTTC.

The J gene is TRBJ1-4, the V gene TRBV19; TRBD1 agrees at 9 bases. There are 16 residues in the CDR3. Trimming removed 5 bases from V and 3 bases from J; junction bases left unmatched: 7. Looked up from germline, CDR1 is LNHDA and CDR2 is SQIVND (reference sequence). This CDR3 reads CASSSGQGGSNEKLFF. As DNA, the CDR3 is TGTGCCAGTAGTTCGGGACAGGGAGGGTCTAATGAAAAACTGTTTTTT.

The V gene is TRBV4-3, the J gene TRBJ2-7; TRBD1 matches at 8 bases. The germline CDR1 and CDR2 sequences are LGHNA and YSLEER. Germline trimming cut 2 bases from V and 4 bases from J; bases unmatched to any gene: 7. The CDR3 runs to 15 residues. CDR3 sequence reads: CASSQFQGADYEQYF. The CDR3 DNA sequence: TGCGCCAGCAGCCAATTCCAGGGGGCGGATTACGAGCAGTACTTC.

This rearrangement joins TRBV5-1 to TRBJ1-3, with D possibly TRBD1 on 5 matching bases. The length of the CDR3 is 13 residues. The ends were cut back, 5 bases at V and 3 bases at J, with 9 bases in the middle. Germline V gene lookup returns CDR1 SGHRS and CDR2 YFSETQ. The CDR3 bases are TGCGCCAGCAGGACCCAGGGTGGAAACACCATATATTTT. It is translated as CASRTQGGNTIYF.

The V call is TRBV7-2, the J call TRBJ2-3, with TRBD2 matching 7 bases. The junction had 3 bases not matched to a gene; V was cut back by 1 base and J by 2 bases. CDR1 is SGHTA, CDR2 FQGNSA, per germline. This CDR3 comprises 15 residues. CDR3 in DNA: TGTGCCAGCAGCTTAGGAGCGGGATTCACAGATACGCAGTATTTT. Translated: CASSLGAGFTDTQYF. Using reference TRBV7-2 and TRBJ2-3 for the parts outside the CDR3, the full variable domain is GAGVSQSPSNKVTEKGKDVELRCDPISGHTALYWYRQSLGQGLEFLIYFQGNSAPDKSGLPSDRFSAERTGGSVSTLTIQRTQQEDSAVYLCASSLGAGFTDTQYFGPGTRLTVL.

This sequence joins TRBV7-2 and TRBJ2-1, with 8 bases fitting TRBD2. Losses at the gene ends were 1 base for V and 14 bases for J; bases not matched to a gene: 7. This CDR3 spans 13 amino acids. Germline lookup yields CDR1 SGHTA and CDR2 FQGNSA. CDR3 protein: CASSLVGRGDEFF. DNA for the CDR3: TGTGCCAGCAGCTTAGTAGGGCGGGGGGATGAGTTCTTC.

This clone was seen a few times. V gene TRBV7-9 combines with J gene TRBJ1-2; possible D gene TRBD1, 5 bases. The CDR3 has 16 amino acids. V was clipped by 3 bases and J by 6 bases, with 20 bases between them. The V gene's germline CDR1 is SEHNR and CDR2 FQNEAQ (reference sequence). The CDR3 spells CASSFHVDLTGDGYTF. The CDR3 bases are TGTGCCAGCAGCTTCCATGTAGACCTCACGGGGGATGGCTACACCTTC.

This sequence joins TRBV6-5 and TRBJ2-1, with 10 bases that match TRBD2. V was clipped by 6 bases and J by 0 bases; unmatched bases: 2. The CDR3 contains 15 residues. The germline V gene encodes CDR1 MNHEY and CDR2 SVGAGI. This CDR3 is CASSPSGSSYNEQFF. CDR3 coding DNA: TGTGCCAGCAGCCCTAGCGGGAGCTCCTACAATGAGCAGTTCTTC.

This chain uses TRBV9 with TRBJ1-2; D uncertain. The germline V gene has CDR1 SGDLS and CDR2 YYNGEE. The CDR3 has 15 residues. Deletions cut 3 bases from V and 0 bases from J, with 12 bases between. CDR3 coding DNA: TGTGCCAGCAGCGAAGCGGTCGGAGCTAACTATGGCTACACCTTC. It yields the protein CASSEAVGANYGYTF.

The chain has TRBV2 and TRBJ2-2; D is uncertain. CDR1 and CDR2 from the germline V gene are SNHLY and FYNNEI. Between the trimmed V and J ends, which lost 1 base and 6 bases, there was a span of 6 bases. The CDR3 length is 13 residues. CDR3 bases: TGTGCCAGCAGTGAAGGAGAATCCGGGGAGCTGTTTTTT. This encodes CASSEGESGELFF.

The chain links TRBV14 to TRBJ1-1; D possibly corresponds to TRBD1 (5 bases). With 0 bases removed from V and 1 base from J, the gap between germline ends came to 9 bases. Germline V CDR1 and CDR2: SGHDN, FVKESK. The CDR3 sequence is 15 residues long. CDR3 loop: CASSQDHRQNTEAFF. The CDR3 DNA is TGTGCCAGCAGCCAAGATCACAGGCAGAACACTGAAGCTTTCTTT.

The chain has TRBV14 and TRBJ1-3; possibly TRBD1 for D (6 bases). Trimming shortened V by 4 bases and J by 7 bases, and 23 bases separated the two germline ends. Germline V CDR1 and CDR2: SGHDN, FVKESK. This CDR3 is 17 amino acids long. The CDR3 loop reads CASSPWRAGAPRNTIYF. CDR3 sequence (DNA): TGTGCCAGCAGCCCTTGGAGGGCGGGGGCTCCCAGGAACACCATATATTTT.

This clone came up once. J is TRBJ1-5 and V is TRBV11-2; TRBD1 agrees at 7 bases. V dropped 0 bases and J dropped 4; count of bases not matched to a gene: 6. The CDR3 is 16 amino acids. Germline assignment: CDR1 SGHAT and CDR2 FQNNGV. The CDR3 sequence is CASSLDYRGANQPQHF. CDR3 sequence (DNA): TGTGCCAGCAGCTTAGACTACAGGGGAGCGAATCAGCCCCAGCATTTT.

CDR3 sequence (DNA): TGTGCCAGCAGTTTAGGGGGGGACCGGGCCCAGTACTTC. Its translation is CASSLGGDRAQYF. The V gene is TRBV27, the J gene TRBJ2-5; 7 nucleotides align to TRBD2. Per germline, CDR1 MNHEY and CDR2 SMNVEV (reference sequence). The J segment lost 9 bases and the V segment lost 2 bases, leaving 6 bases of the junction unmatched. This CDR3 has 13 amino acids.

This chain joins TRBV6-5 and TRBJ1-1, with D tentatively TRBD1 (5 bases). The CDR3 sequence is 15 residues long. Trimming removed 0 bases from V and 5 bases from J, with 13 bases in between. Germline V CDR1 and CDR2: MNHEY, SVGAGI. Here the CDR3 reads CASSYSPGRMTEAFF. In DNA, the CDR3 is TGTGCCAGCAGTTACTCGCCAGGGAGGATGACTGAAGCTTTCTTT.

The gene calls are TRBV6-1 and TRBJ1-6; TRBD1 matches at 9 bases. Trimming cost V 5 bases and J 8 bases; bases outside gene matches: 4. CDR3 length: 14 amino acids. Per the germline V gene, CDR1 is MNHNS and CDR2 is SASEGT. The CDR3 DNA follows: TGTGCCAGCAGTAGACAGGGGGAGTATTCACCCCTCCACTTT. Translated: CASSRQGEYSPLHF.

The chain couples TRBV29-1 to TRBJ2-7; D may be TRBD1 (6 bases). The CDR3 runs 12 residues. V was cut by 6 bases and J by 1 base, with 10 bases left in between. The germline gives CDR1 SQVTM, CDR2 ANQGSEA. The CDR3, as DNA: TGCAGCGTCGGACAGACATCCTACGAGCAGTACTTC. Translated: CSVGQTSYEQYF.

CDR3 nucleotide sequence: TGTGCCAGCAGGAATAGCGGGAGGGCCGCCAATGAGCAGTTCTTC. It encodes CASRNSGRAANEQFF. V usage is TRBV11-2 and J usage is TRBJ2-1; 11 bases are a match to TRBD2. The ends lost 6 bases at V and 6 bases at J; junction bases unmatched: 7. Per the germline V gene, CDR1 is SGHAT and CDR2 is FQNNGV. The CDR3 contains 15 residues.

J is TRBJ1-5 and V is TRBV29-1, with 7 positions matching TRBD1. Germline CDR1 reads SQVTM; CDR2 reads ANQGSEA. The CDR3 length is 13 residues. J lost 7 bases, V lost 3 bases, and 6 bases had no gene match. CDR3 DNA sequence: TGCAGCGTTGAGACAGGGCCGGGACAGCCCCAGCATTTT. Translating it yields CSVETGPGQPQHF.

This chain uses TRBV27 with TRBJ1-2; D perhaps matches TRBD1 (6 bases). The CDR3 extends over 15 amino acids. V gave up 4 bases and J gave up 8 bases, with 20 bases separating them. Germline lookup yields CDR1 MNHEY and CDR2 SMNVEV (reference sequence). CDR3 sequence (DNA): TGTGCCAGCAGTTCCACTAGGACGGGGACATTCGGCTACACCTTC. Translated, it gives CASSSTRTGTFGYTF.

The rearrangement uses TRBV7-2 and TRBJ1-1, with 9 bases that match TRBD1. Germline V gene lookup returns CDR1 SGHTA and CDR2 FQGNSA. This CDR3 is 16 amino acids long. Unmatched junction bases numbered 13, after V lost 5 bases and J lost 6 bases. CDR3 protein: CASSLHQTGTGSEAFF. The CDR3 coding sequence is TGTGCCAGCAGCCTACACCAGACGGGGACAGGGTCTGAAGCTTTCTTT.

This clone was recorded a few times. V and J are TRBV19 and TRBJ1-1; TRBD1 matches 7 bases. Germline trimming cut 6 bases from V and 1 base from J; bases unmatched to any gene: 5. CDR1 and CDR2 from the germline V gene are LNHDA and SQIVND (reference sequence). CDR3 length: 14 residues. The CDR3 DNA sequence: TGTGCCAGTAGCGACAGGGATGGGAACACTGAAGCTTTCTTT. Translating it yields CASSDRDGNTEAFF.

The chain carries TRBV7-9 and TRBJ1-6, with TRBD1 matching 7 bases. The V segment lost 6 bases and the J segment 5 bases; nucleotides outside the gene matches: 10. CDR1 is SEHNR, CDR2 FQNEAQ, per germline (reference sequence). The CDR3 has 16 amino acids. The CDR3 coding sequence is TGTGCCAGCAGGTCTGACAGGGTATTAGATAATTCACCCCTCCACTTT. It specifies CASRSDRVLDNSPLHF.

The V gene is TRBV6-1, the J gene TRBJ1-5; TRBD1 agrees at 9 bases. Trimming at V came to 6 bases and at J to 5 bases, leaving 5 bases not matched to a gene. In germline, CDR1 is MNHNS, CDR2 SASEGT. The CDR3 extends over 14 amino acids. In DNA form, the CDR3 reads TGTGCCAGCAGGGGACAGGGCGTGCATCAGCCCCAGCATTTT. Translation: CASRGQGVHQPQHF.